A selection of T cell receptor beta chains follows, all from one sample in a study of blood T cell repertoires in COVID-19. The assay was immunoSEQ multiplex PCR, and TCRdb's table has in-frame clones only and misses some. The data show 50,000 to 65,000 clones, roughly 83% seen once. The sample comprised peripheral blood. The receptor source for this set is a man aged 55 to 70 with COVID-19, enrolled during active disease. The CDR3 runs from the conserved cysteine through the conserved F or W. A D gene is named only where the DNA matches it firmly. The size of a clone is reported for some rows only, either as once, few or many, or as a class for expanded clones.

J gene	V gene	D gene	clone size	CDR3 protein	CDR3 DNA
TRBJ1-1	TRBV30	.	.	CAWSTVQGLNTEAFF	TGTGCCTGGAGTACTGTACAGGGCTTGAACACTGAAGCTTTCTTT
TRBJ2-3	TRBV7-2	TRBD2	.	CASSSEGAGGIDTQYF	TGTGCCAGCAGCTCAGAGGGAGCGGGGGGGATAGATACGCAGTATTTT
TRBJ1-2	TRBV19	TRBD1	.	CASSPDRGFSYGYTF	TGTGCCAGTAGCCCGGACAGGGGGTTTTCCTATGGCTACACCTTC
TRBJ1-4	TRBV28	TRBD1	.	CASSKMDRGGEKLFF	TGTGCCAGCAGTAAAATGGACAGGGGGGGTGAAAAACTGTTTTTT
TRBJ2-7	TRBV5-1	.	.	CASSPEGRQSLIYEQYF	TGCGCCAGCAGCCCGGAGGGTCGACAGTCCTTGATCTACGAGCAGTACTTC
TRBJ1-4	TRBV9	.	once	CASSVATGINEKLFF	TGTGCCAGCAGCGTAGCTACCGGTATTAATGAAAAACTGTTTTTT
TRBJ1-4	TRBV27	.	.	CASRDETGLNEKLFF	TGTGCCAGCCGGGACGAGACAGGACTGAATGAAAAACTGTTTTTT
TRBJ1-5	TRBV7-9	.	.	CASSLSSGTPQHF	TGTGCCAGCAGCTTATCTTCGGGAACCCCCCAGCATTTT
TRBJ2-5	TRBV5-6	TRBD2	.	CASSVRENQETQYF	TGTGCCAGCAGCGTGCGGGAGAACCAAGAGACCCAGTACTTC
TRBJ2-1	TRBV24-1	.	.	CATSGGAPEWFF	TGTGCCACCAGTGGAGGAGCTCCCGAGTGGTTCTTC
TRBJ1-3	TRBV5-1	.	.	CASSLEGHRPLGSGNTIYF	TGCGCCAGCAGCTTGGAGGGACACCGTCCCCTAGGCTCTGGAAACACCATATATTTT
TRBJ2-1	TRBV22-1	.	.	CPGSATGRINTYNEQFF	TGTCCTGGGAGCGCAACGGGGAGGATCAATACCTACAATGAGCAGTTCTTC
TRBJ2-1	TRBV7-9	.	.	CASSPLMGGGDEQFF	TGTGCCAGCAGCCCCCTAATGGGAGGGGGAGATGAGCAGTTCTTC
TRBJ2-3	TRBV4-2	TRBD2	.	CASSLSGRGPDTQYF	TGTGCCAGCAGCCTTAGCGGGAGGGGTCCAGATACGCAGTATTTT